Following are 31 T cell receptor beta chains from one sample sequenced in a study of metastatic and nonmetastatic thyroid tumors. TCRdb re-clonotyped the PCR reads via MiXCR. This sample carries about 21,000 clones, around 16% of them seen once, and the ten largest clones take 20% to 25%. Not a single patient had been given any form of treatment at any point before undergoing thyroid surgery. The sample was blood. Source of these receptors: a male donor with papillary thyroid cancer or a benign thyroid nodule (not recorded which). Some clones in this sample may be carry-over from other donors' samples.

This clone was seen only a few times. A much more abundant neighbour one base away suggests this may be a read error. Other DNA sequences of this sample code for an identical CDR3. The rearrangement links TRBV2 to TRBJ1-2, with a weak D call TRBD1 (5 bases). Looked up from germline, CDR1 is SNHLY and CDR2 is FYNNEI. The CDR3 is 13 residues long. The germline V and J ends were trimmed by 4 bases and 8 bases, with 14 bases remaining between them. The CDR3 loop is CASSGTRGGGYTF. As DNA, the CDR3 is TGTGCCAGCAGTGGGACACGGGGCGGCGGCTACACCTTC.

The chain recombines TRBV30 with TRBJ2-3; D remains unclear. CDR1 GTSNPN and CDR2 SVGIG come from the germline V gene (reference sequence). The V end was cut by 2 bases, the J end by 2 bases, with 5 bases between. This CDR3 region has 12 residues. The CDR3 loop reads CAWSFYTDTQYF. The DNA of the CDR3 is TGTGCCTGGAGTTTCTACACAGATACGCAGTATTTT.

In its sample, this clone was seen many times. The rearrangement joins TRBV7-2 to TRBJ2-1, with TRBD2 matching over 8 bases. Germline-derived CDR1 and CDR2 are SGHTA and FQGNSA. After removal of 4 bases from V and 10 bases from J, the junction contained 15 bases not matched to a gene. The CDR3 runs to 16 residues. In DNA form, the CDR3 reads TGTGCCAGCAGCTACCGAAGCGGGAGTGTCTTTAGGGAGCAGTTCTTC. As protein: CASSYRSGSVFREQFF. Looking up the rest from reference TRBV7-2 and TRBJ2-1 gives the full variable domain: GAGVSQSPSNKVTEKGKDVELRCDPISGHTALYWYRQSLGQGLEFLIYFQGNSAPDKSGLPSDRFSAERTGGSVSTLTIQRTQQEDSAVYLCASSYRSGSVFREQFFGPGTRLTVL.

This clone appeared many times. V usage is TRBV29-1 and J usage is TRBJ1-4; D ambiguous. This CDR3 has 14 residues. Looked up from germline, CDR1 is SQVTM and CDR2 is ANQGSEA. Trimming removed 1 base at V and 8 bases at J, with 14 bases between. Written as DNA, the CDR3 is TGCAGCGTTGAAGCGGGAGGAGACGGGGAAAAACTGTTTTTT. Amino acids: CSVEAGGDGEKLFF. The variable domain in full, with the rest retrieved from reference TRBV29-1 and TRBJ1-4, is SAVISQKPSRDICQRGTSLTIQCQVDSQVTMMFWYRQQPGQSLTLIATANQGSEATYESGFVIDKFPISRPNLTFSTLTVSNMSPEDSSIYLCSVEAGGDGEKLFFGSGTQLSVL.

This clone was counted many times. The CDR3 DNA is TGTGCCATCAGTGAGGGACAGGCCTACGAGCAGTACTTC. Translated, it gives CAISEGQAYEQYF. The chain carries TRBV10-3 and TRBJ2-7, with 7 positions matching TRBD1. Germline V CDR1 and CDR2: ENHRY, SYGVKD. The CDR3 has 13 amino acids. J lost 2 bases, V lost 2 bases, and 0 bases had no gene match.

In the case of this clone: One end of the junction is discordant with germline, which a read error may explain. The V call is TRBV11-1, the J call TRBJ2-2; the match to TRBD1 covers 8 bases. Germline CDR1 and CDR2: SGHAT and FQDESV (reference sequence). The CDR3 contains 16 residues. CDR3 region: CSSSDRDRRDTGELFF. CDR3 sequence (DNA): TGTTCCAGCAGCGACCGGGACAGGAGGGACACCGGGGAGCTTTTTTTT.

At least ten counts were recorded for this clone. V gene TRBV9 combines with J gene TRBJ1-3; no reliable D call. Trimming stripped 0 bases from V and 0 bases from J, with 10 bases between. The CDR3 runs to 16 residues. From germline, CDR1 is SGDLS and CDR2 YYNGEE. The CDR3, as DNA: TGTGCCAGCAGCGTAGAAAATGCGGCCTCTGGAAACACCATATATTTT. Its protein product is CASSVENAASGNTIYF.

Within the sample, this clone is medium-sized. The chain has TRBV18 and TRBJ2-7; the match to TRBD1 covers 10 bases. There are 14 residues in the CDR3. The germline V gene encodes CDR1 KGHSH and CDR2 LQKENI. V shed 5 bases, J shed 1 base, and the junction held 2 bases outside the gene matches. CDR3 bases: TGTGCCAGCTCAAGGACAGGGGGGTCCTACGAGCAGTACTTC. Amino acids: CASSRTGGSYEQYF.

This clone is labeled as medium-sized. J is TRBJ2-7 and V is TRBV12-3 or TRBV12-4; D might be TRBD1 or TRBD2, each matching 5 bases. The CDR3 is 13 amino acids. V shed 3 bases and J shed 0 bases, with 6 bases lying between them. The DNA for the CDR3 is TGTGCCAGCAGTTTTGGGGGCTCCTACGAGCAGTACTTC. This codes for CASSFGGSYEQYF.

The chain is built from TRBV30 and TRBJ2-7, with TRBD1 as a possible D gene (6 bases). The CDR3 has 14 residues. With 0 bases removed from V and 1 base from J, the gap between germline ends came to 10 bases. Germline V lookup: CDR1 GTSNPN, CDR2 SVGIG (reference sequence). CDR3 region: CAWSVQGKSYEQYF. The CDR3 DNA follows: TGTGCCTGGAGTGTACAGGGCAAATCCTACGAGCAGTACTTC. The full variable domain, in which reference TRBV30 and TRBJ2-7 provide the parts outside the CDR3, is SQTIHQWPATLVQPVGSPLSLECTVEGTSNPNLYWYRQAAGRGLQLLFYSVGIGQISSEVPQNLSASRPQDRQFILSSKKLLLSDSGFYLCAWSVQGKSYEQYFGPGTRLTVT.

This clone was seen more than once but under ten times. This may be a read error: a much more frequent sequence differs by one nucleotide. The chain employs TRBV5-1 and TRBJ2-5; TRBD2 is a possible D gene (6 bases). Per the germline V gene, CDR1 is SGHRS and CDR2 is YFSETQ. The CDR3 contains 14 residues. Trimming pared 2 bases from V and 1 base from J, leaving 9 bases between. The CDR3 nucleotides read TGCGCCAGCAGCTTAAGGGACTCCCAAGAGACCCAGTACTTC. This codes for CASSLRDSQETQYF.

The genes are TRBV28 and TRBJ1-5, with D maybe TRBD1 (5 bases). Germline CDR1 reads MDHEN; CDR2 reads SYDVKM. V dropped 7 bases and J dropped 8 bases, with 24 bases sitting between them. This CDR3 contains 16 residues. The CDR3 is CASNVGLWGENKPQHF. Here the CDR3 DNA reads TGTGCCAGCAACGTGGGACTCTGGGGGGAAAATAAGCCCCAGCATTTT.

The rearrangement joins TRBV30 to TRBJ1-2; 9 nucleotides align to TRBD1. There are 14 residues in the CDR3. Trimming removed 4 bases from V and 0 bases from J; junction bases left unmatched: 3. CDR1 GTSNPN and CDR2 SVGIG come from the germline V gene (reference sequence). CDR3 nucleotides: TGTGCCTGGACCAGACAGGGGGCTAACTATGGCTACACCTTC. Translating it yields CAWTRQGANYGYTF.

Points on this clone: The germline gene is not matched at one end of the junction; a read error may be the cause. The chain carries TRBV6-1 and TRBJ1-2, with D possibly TRBD1 on 5 matching bases. Germline loops: CDR1 MNHNS, CDR2 SASEGT. CDR3 length: 15 amino acids. The CDR3 bases are TGTGCCAGCAGTTGCAGGTGGGGGTGGAACTATGGCCACACCTTC. Protein product: CASSCRWGWNYGHTF.

The J gene is TRBJ2-7, the V gene TRBV13; D unresolved. Trimming pared 5 bases from V and 2 bases from J, leaving 16 bases between. Germline loops: CDR1 PRHDT, CDR2 FYEKMQ (reference sequence). The length of the CDR3 is 15 residues. The CDR3 loop is CASSDSICGTYEQYF. The CDR3 region has the DNA TGTGCCAGCAGCGATAGTATATGCGGAACCTACGAGCAGTACTTC.

This clone was picked up many times. Other DNA variants within this sample encode the same CDR3. The chain joins TRBV11-1 to TRBJ2-2; D possibly corresponds to TRBD2 (6 bases). Germline lookup yields CDR1 SGHAT and CDR2 FQDESV (reference sequence). CDR3 length equals 18 residues. V was clipped by 0 bases and J by 6 bases, with 20 bases between them. The CDR3 spells CASSLARAGIRPAGELFF. In DNA, the CDR3 is TGTGCCAGCAGCTTAGCCAGGGCGGGGATCCGGCCGGCCGGGGAGCTGTTTTTT.

This chain connects TRBV4-2 to TRBJ1-2, with D possibly TRBD1 on 5 matching bases. The germline V and J ends were trimmed by 6 bases and 3 bases, with 23 bases remaining between them. Germline V gene sequence: CDR1 LGHNA, CDR2 YNFKEQ. This CDR3 contains 17 residues. The CDR3 DNA reads TGTGCCAGCAGTTCTCCTAAGAGTGGGGCAGGACACTATGGCTACACCTTC. It specifies CASSSPKSGAGHYGYTF.

This clone appeared many times. This chain joins TRBV28 and TRBJ1-1; D might be TRBD1 (5 bases). The V end lost 2 bases, the J end lost 6 bases, and 13 bases lay between the germline ends. This CDR3 region has 14 residues. CDR1 and CDR2 from the germline V gene are MDHEN and SYDVKM. Written as DNA, the CDR3 is TGTGCCAGCAGTTTAACTTCTCGGGGCCCTGAAGCTTTCTTT. Protein: CASSLTSRGPEAFF.

This clone was detected many times. The chain joins TRBV19 to TRBJ2-1; TRBD1 agrees at 9 bases. The CDR3 spans 14 residues. Germline lookup yields CDR1 LNHDA and CDR2 SQIVND (reference sequence). With 7 bases clipped from V and 5 bases from J, the junction kept 6 bases outside the gene matches. CDR3: CASTRTGENNEQFF. The CDR3 nucleotides read TGTGCCAGTACCAGGACAGGGGAAAACAATGAGCAGTTCTTC. Drawing the rest from reference TRBV19 and TRBJ2-1, the complete variable domain is DGGITQSPKYLFRKEGQNVTLSCEQNLNHDAMYWYRQDPGQGLRLIYYSQIVNDFQKGDIAEGYSVSREKKESFPLTVTSAQKNPTAFYLCASTRTGENNEQFFGPGTRLTVL.

The table lists this clone with many counts. The V and J genes are TRBV10-3 and TRBJ2-1, with TRBD1 matching 9 bases. CDR1 is ENHRY and CDR2 is SYGVKD in the germline V gene. CDR3 length: 19 residues. The V segment lost 6 bases and the J segment 8 bases; nucleotides outside the gene matches: 23. The CDR3 sequence is CAISPARPGQGAHLYEQFF. CDR3 DNA sequence: TGTGCCATCAGCCCAGCCCGGCCGGGACAGGGCGCTCATCTTTATGAGCAGTTCTTC.

This clone was detected many times. The rearrangement links TRBV28 to TRBJ2-5; 7 positions match TRBD1. Germline loops: CDR1 MDHEN, CDR2 SYDVKM. The J segment lost 7 bases and the V segment lost 6 bases, leaving 5 bases of the junction unmatched. The CDR3 is made up of 12 amino acids. CDR3 in amino acids: CASRQGSGTQYF. DNA for the CDR3: TGTGCCAGCAGACAGGGGTCGGGGACCCAGTACTTC.

This clone was counted many times. V is TRBV4-1 and J is TRBJ1-6; the D gene is possibly TRBD1 (5 bases). V lost 0 bases to trimming and J lost 7 bases, with 10 bases between them. The germline V gene has CDR1 MGHRA and CDR2 YSYEKL. The CDR3 loop spans 15 amino acids. This CDR3 reads CASSQEVAGNSPLHF. CDR3 DNA sequence: TGCGCCAGCAGCCAAGAGGTGGCAGGGAATTCACCCCTCCACTTT.

This clone counts as medium-sized. The chain uses TRBV28 and TRBJ2-7; 8 positions agree with TRBD2. Germline-derived CDR1 and CDR2 are MDHEN and SYDVKM. The CDR3 runs 15 residues. Germline trimming cut 3 bases from V and 3 bases from J; bases unmatched to any gene: 7. CDR3 residues: CASSFLTTSGYEQYF. CDR3 sequence (DNA): TGTGCCAGCAGTTTCCTAACAACTAGCGGCTACGAGCAGTACTTC.

This clone was seen many times. The V gene is TRBV28, the J gene TRBJ1-1; possible D gene TRBD1, 5 bases. V was pared by 5 bases and J by 2 bases, with 9 bases between. Germline CDR1 and CDR2: MDHEN and SYDVKM. The CDR3 totals 13 residues. CDR3 sequence: CASSRQINTEAFF. The CDR3 DNA sequence: TGTGCCAGCAGTCGACAGATAAACACTGAAGCTTTCTTT. The full variable domain, with the rest looked up from reference TRBV28 and TRBJ1-1, is DVKVTQSSRYLVKRTGEKVFLECVQDMDHENMFWYRQDPGLGLRLIYFSYDVKMKEKGDIPEGYSVSREKKERFSLILESASTNQTSMYLCASSRQINTEAFFGQGTRLTVV.

The sample holds a few counts of this clone. The chain uses TRBV6-4 and TRBJ2-1; D gene uncertain. The V gene's germline CDR1 is MRHNA and CDR2 SNTAGT. Trimming left V 2 bases short and J 12 bases short, with 14 bases between. The CDR3 loop spans 13 amino acids. CDR3: CASSDPRTTLQFF. DNA of the CDR3: TGTGCCAGCAGTGACCCTCGGACCACGTTGCAGTTCTTC.

In this sample, this clone turned up many times. This sequence joins TRBV3-1 and TRBJ1-5; a possible D gene is TRBD1 (6 bases). Per germline, CDR1 LGHDT and CDR2 YNNKEL (reference sequence). This CDR3 is 14 amino acids long. V dropped 1 base and J dropped 7 bases, with 11 bases sitting between them. DNA of the CDR3: TGTGCCAGCAGCCAAGTAAACCAGGGGCAGCCCCAGCATTTT. It specifies CASSQVNQGQPQHF. The full variable domain, completed using reference TRBV3-1 and TRBJ1-5, is DTAVSQTPKYLVTQMGNDKSIKCEQNLGHDTMYWYKQDSKKFLKIMFSYNNKELIINETVPNRFSPKSPDKAHLNLHINSLELGDSAVYFCASSQVNQGQPQHFGDGTRLSIL.

This chain uses TRBV9 with TRBJ2-3, with 8 nucleotides matching TRBD2. CDR1 SGDLS and CDR2 YYNGEE come from the germline V gene. The CDR3 is 16 amino acids. The J segment lost 4 bases and the V segment lost 7 bases, leaving 14 bases of the junction unmatched. DNA of the CDR3: TGTGCCAGCGTCCCTCGAGGTCGGGGGGGTCCAGATACGCAGTATTTT. Encoded protein: CASVPRGRGGPDTQYF. Full variable domain (missing parts from reference TRBV9 and TRBJ2-3): DSGVTQTPKHLITATGQRVTLRCSPRSGDLSVYWYQQSLDQGLQFLIQYYNGEERAKGNILERFSAQQFPDLHSELNLSSLELGDSALYFCASVPRGRGGPDTQYFGPGTRLTVL.

This clone was found many times. The chain couples TRBV6-5 to TRBJ2-5; D gene uncertain. V was pared by 0 bases and J by 1 base, with 6 bases between. Looked up from germline, CDR1 is MNHEY and CDR2 is SVGAGI. This CDR3 comprises 14 residues. CDR3 nucleotide sequence: TGTGCCAGCAGTTACTCAAGGTCCCAAGAGACCCAGTACTTC. Translation: CASSYSRSQETQYF.

This clone ranks as medium-sized. The chain joins TRBV6-4 to TRBJ2-3; D is perhaps TRBD2 (7 bases). This CDR3 spans 15 amino acids. CDR1 MRHNA and CDR2 SNTAGT come from the germline V gene. V was pared by 2 bases and J by 2 bases, with 11 bases between. CDR3 region: CASSDGGGPTDTQYF. CDR3 nucleotide sequence: TGTGCCAGCAGTGACGGGGGGGGCCCCACAGATACGCAGTATTTT.

This clone occurred many times. The CDR3 spells CASSRTGNSPLHF. The CDR3 DNA reads TGCGCCAGCAGTCGGACAGGTAATTCACCCCTCCACTTT. V usage is TRBV4-1 and J usage is TRBJ1-6, with TRBD1 identical over 7 bases. CDR1 is MGHRA, CDR2 YSYEKL, per germline. V dropped 6 bases and J dropped 6; count of bases not matched to a gene: 2. The CDR3 sequence is 13 residues long.

As concerns this clone: Just one base apart from a much larger clone, this may be a read error. The rearrangement links TRBV9 to TRBJ2-5; possible D gene TRBD2, 6 bases. CDR1 and CDR2 from the germline V gene are SGDLS and YYNGEE. This CDR3 is built from 14 residues. V gave up 4 bases and J gave up 1 base, with 11 bases separating them. CDR3 in DNA: TGTGCCAGCAGCTCCGGACTATGCCAAGAGACCCAGTACTTC. Protein product: CASSSGLCQETQYF. The entire variable domain, with the rest obtained from reference TRBV9 and TRBJ2-5, is as follows: DSGVTQTPKHLITATGQRVTLRCSPRSGDLSVYWYQQSLDQGLQFLIQYYNGEERAKGNILERFSAQQFPDLHSELNLSSLELGDSALYFCASSSGLCQETQYFGPGTRLLVL.